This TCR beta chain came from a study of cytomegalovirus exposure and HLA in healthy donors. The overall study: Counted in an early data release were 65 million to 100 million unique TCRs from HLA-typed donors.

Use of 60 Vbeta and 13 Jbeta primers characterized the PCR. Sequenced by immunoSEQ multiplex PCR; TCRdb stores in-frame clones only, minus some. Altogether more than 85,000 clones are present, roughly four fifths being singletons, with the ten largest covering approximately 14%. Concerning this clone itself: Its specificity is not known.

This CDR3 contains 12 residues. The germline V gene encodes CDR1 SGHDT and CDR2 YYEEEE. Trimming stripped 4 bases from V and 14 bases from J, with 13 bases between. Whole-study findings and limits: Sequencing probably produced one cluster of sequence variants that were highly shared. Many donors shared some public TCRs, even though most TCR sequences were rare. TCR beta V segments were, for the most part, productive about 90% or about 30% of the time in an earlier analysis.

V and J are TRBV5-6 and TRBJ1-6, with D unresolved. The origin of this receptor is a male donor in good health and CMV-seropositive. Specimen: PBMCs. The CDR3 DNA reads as TGTGCCAGCAGCGGACCTGAGGGCACCCTCCACTTT. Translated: CASSGPEGTLHF.